These 19 T cell receptor beta chains came from one sample sequenced in a study of vaccination effects on CD4 cells after COVID-19. Using viral peptide pools, the ViraFEST assay grew out antigen-specific CD4+ T cells prior to sequencing. Following a roughly 9-day culture, CD4+ T cells were purified. The vaccine recipients had no prior SARS-CoV-2 infection, with negative nucleocapsid antibodies. The assay was immunoSEQ multiplex PCR, and TCRdb's table has in-frame clones only and misses some. The sample lists tens of thousands of clones, around 79% occurring once. These receptors' antigens are unknown. The sample here was CD4+ T cells from PBMCs cultured with HCoV-NL63 spike peptides, taken before COVID-19 vaccination. These receptors were collected from a human donor who received a COVID-19 vaccine.

The chain links TRBV21-1 to TRBJ2-2. TRBV21-1 is noted as a pseudogene. The CDR3 totals 15 residues. The CDR3 loop reads CASSKGGKNTGELFF. The CDR3 nucleotides read TGTGCCAGCAGCAAAGGGGGGAAAAACACCGGGGAGCTGTTTTTT.

The J gene is TRBJ2-3, the V gene TRBV2; D call uncertain. Trimming stripped 5 bases from V and 2 bases from J, with 8 bases between. Germline CDR1 and CDR2: SNHLY and FYNNEI. The length of the CDR3 is 13 residues. The CDR3 spells CASSPSYTDTQYF. Written as DNA, the CDR3 is TGTGCCAGCAGTCCGTCCTACACAGATACGCAGTATTTT.

This clone was detected a few times. The genes are TRBV19 and TRBJ1-6, with 10 bases lining up with TRBD1. CDR1 is LNHDA and CDR2 is SQIVND in the germline V gene (reference sequence). The trim removed 7 bases at V and 10 bases at J, leaving 10 bases unmatched. This CDR3 region has 15 residues. This CDR3 is CASKGGQGLRSPLHF. CDR3 DNA: TGTGCCAGTAAAGGGGGACAGGGGTTAAGATCACCCCTCCACTTT.

In this sample, this clone turned up a few times. J is TRBJ1-5 and V is TRBV19; 8 bases fit TRBD1. This CDR3 has 15 residues. The germline V gene encodes CDR1 LNHDA and CDR2 SQIVND (reference sequence). V lost 7 bases and J lost 1; bases outside the gene matches: 6. The CDR3 nucleotides are TGTGCCAGTACCCCGACAGGGGTGAGCAATCAGCCCCAGCATTTT. Its translation: CASTPTGVSNQPQHF. Full variable domain (outside the CDR3, taken from reference TRBV19 and TRBJ1-5): DGGITQSPKYLFRKEGQNVTLSCEQNLNHDAMYWYRQDPGQGLRLIYYSQIVNDFQKGDIAEGYSVSREKKESFPLTVTSAQKNPTAFYLCASTPTGVSNQPQHFGDGTRLSIL.

This chain links TRBV3-1 (or the pseudogene TRBV3-2) with TRBJ2-5; no clear D gene. The CDR3 consists of 15 residues. V gave up 0 bases and J gave up 2 bases, with 10 bases separating them. Per the germline V gene, CDR1 is LGHDT and CDR2 is YNNKEL (reference sequence). The CDR3 loop is CASSQEGGFQETQYF. CDR3 coding DNA: TGTGCCAGCAGCCAAGAGGGTGGATTTCAAGAGACCCAGTACTTC.

J is TRBJ1-3 and V is TRBV28; tentatively, D is TRBD1 (5 bases). This CDR3 is 14 amino acids long. Trimming took off 4 bases at V and 2 bases at J, with 9 bases between the two ends. Germline CDR1 reads MDHEN; CDR2 reads SYDVKM. The CDR3 region is CASSSGPPGNTIYF. The DNA for the CDR3 is TGTGCCAGCAGTTCGGGGCCACCTGGAAACACCATATATTTT.

The chain joins TRBV19 to TRBJ2-7; 12 bases line up with TRBD2. The CDR3 loop spans 16 amino acids. The trim removed 3 bases at V and 5 bases at J, leaving 8 bases unmatched. Germline values: CDR1 LNHDA, CDR2 SQIVND (reference sequence). DNA for the CDR3: TGTGCCAGTAGTATGGCACTAGCGGGGGGCGTCCACGAGCAGTACGTC. It is translated as CASSMALAGGVHEQYV.

There are a few counts of this clone. The rearrangement joins TRBV3-1 (or the pseudogene TRBV3-2) to TRBJ1-5, with D unclear. Germline loops: CDR1 LGHDT, CDR2 YNNKEL (reference sequence). This CDR3 has 15 residues. Trimming shortened V by 1 base and J by 0 bases, and 7 bases separated the two germline ends. The CDR3 region has the DNA TGTGCCAGCAGCCAAGGACATTTTAGCAATCAGCCCCAGCATTTT. Translation gives CASSQGHFSNQPQHF.

The chain has TRBV5-1 and TRBJ1-2; D gene ambiguous. Germline-derived CDR1 and CDR2 are SGHRS and YFSETQ. This CDR3 is built from 13 residues. The ends were cut back, 0 bases at V and 2 bases at J, with 5 bases in the middle. In DNA, the CDR3 is TGCGCCAGCAGCTTGGCGGTGAACTATGGCTACACCTTC. This translates into CASSLAVNYGYTF.

The rearrangement links TRBV6-1 to TRBJ1-1, with D uncertain. The CDR3 extends over 13 amino acids. Germline lookup yields CDR1 MNHNS and CDR2 SASEGT. Deletions cut 3 bases from V and 7 bases from J, with 12 bases between. This CDR3 is CASSERAALEAFF. In DNA form, the CDR3 reads TGTGCCAGCAGTGAGCGGGCAGCTCTTGAAGCTTTCTTT.

This rearrangement joins TRBV30 to TRBJ2-4; 7 nucleotides match TRBD1. This CDR3 has 15 residues. The V and J ends lost 5 bases and 0 bases, in that order; junction bases with no gene match: 7. CDR1 is GTSNPN, CDR2 SVGIG, per germline (reference sequence). CDR3 loop: CAWGSTGIAKNIQYF. Here the CDR3 DNA reads TGTGCCTGGGGATCGACAGGGATAGCCAAAAACATTCAGTACTTC.

The chain is built from TRBV4-1 and TRBJ1-6, with D unresolved. This CDR3 is built from 14 residues. Trimming cost V 0 bases and J 7 bases, with 7 bases left between them. Looked up from germline, CDR1 is MGHRA and CDR2 is YSYEKL. CDR3 loop: CASSQDQSNSPLHF. CDR3 nucleotides: TGCGCCAGCAGCCAAGATCAATCGAATTCACCCCTCCACTTT.

The CDR3 here is CASSIISSGSRHGYTF. The CDR3 nucleotides read TGTGCCAGTAGTATAATTAGCTCGGGCAGCCGGCATGGCTACACCTTC. This chain connects TRBV19 to TRBJ1-2; D unresolved. The CDR3 has 16 residues. The germline V and J ends were trimmed by 2 bases and 6 bases, with 19 bases remaining between them. Germline V CDR1 and CDR2: LNHDA, SQIVND (reference sequence).

This clone was seen a handful of times. The chain couples TRBV7-3 to TRBJ2-1; 9 positions match TRBD2. Germline V gene lookup returns CDR1 SGHTA and CDR2 FQGTGA. V was clipped by 3 bases and J by 1 base; unmatched bases: 1. The CDR3 sequence is 15 residues long. CDR3 sequence (DNA): TGTGCCAGCAGCTTTGCGGGGGGGTCCTACAATGAGCAGTTCTTC. This encodes CASSFAGGSYNEQFF. The whole variable domain, filled in from reference TRBV7-3 and TRBJ2-1, reads GAGVSQTPSNKVTEKGKYVELRCDPISGHTALYWYRQSLGQGPEFLIYFQGTGAADDSGLPNDRFFAVRPEGSVSTLKIQRTERGDSAVYLCASSFAGGSYNEQFFGPGTRLTVL.

This clone was detected only a few times. The chain employs TRBV7-2 and TRBJ1-1; TRBD1 might be the D (5 bases). This CDR3 contains 13 residues. Trimming left V 5 bases short and J 4 bases short, with 11 bases between. The germline V gene has CDR1 SGHTA and CDR2 FQGNSA. DNA for the CDR3: TGTGCCAGCAGCCTGGGACCGCTCACTGAAGCTTTCTTT. Translated, it gives CASSLGPLTEAFF.

The chain has TRBV12-5 and TRBJ1-4, with D maybe TRBD1 (5 bases). The V gene lost 1 base and the J gene lost 0 bases, with 6 bases spanning the gap. Germline loops: CDR1 LGHNT, CDR2 FRNRAP. This CDR3 has 15 amino acids. The CDR3 DNA follows: TGTGCTAGTGGTTTGGGGACAACAACTAATGAAAAACTGTTTTTT. As protein: CASGLGTTTNEKLFF.

The chain has TRBV6-6 and TRBJ1-3, with a weak D call TRBD1 (5 bases). The CDR3 is 11 amino acids. V was shortened by 11 bases and J by 7 bases, with 12 bases between the two germline ends. The germline V gene has CDR1 MNHNY and CDR2 SVGAGI (reference sequence). The CDR3 coding sequence is TGTGCCGCCACAGGTGGGAACACCATATATTTT. Residues: CAATGGNTIYF.

V gene TRBV5-6 combines with J gene TRBJ1-3; D is undetermined. This CDR3 contains 16 residues. Germline CDR1 and CDR2: SGHDT and YYEEEE. V lost 2 bases and J lost 2, with 14 bases in between. The DNA for the CDR3 is TGTGCCAGCAGCTTCCAACTCCCTCCGGCTGGAAACACCATATATTTT. Translating gives CASSFQLPPAGNTIYF.

The chain uses TRBV7-9 and TRBJ2-3; D is possibly TRBD1 (6 bases). The ends were cut back, 4 bases at V and 0 bases at J, with 8 bases in the middle. The germline V gene has CDR1 SEHNR and CDR2 FQNEAQ (reference sequence). The CDR3 totals 14 residues. The CDR3 sequence is CASSSDRSTDTQYF. In DNA, the CDR3 is TGTGCCAGCAGCTCGGACAGAAGCACAGATACGCAGTATTTT.